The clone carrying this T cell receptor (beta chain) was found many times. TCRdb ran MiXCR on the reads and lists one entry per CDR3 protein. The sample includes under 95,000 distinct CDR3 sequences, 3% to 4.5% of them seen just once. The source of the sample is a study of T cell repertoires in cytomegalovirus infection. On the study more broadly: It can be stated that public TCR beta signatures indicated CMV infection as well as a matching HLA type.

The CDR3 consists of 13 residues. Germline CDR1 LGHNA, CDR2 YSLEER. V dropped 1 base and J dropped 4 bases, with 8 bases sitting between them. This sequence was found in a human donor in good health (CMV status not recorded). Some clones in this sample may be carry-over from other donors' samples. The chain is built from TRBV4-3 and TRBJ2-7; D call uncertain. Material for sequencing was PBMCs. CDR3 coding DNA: TGCGCCAGCAGCCAAGGGGCGACTTACGAGCAGTACTTC. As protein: CASSQGATYEQYF.